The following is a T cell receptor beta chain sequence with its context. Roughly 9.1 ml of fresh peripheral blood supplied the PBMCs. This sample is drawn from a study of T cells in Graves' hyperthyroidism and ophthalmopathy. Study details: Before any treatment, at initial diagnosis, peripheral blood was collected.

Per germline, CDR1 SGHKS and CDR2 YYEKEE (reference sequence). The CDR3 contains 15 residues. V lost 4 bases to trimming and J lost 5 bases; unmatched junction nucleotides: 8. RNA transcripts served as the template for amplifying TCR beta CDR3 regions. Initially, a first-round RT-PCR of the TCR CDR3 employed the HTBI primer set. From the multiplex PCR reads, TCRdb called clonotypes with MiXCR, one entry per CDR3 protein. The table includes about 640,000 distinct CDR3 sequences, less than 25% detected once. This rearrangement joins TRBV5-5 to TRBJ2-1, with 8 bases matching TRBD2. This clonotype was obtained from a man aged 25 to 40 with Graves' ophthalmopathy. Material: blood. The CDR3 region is CASSLRTSPDNEQFF. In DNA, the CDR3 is TGTGCCAGCAGCCTAAGGACTAGCCCAGACAATGAGCAGTTCTTC.